The clone carrying this T cell receptor beta chain appeared a few times. No antigen is known for it. These data originate in a study of cytomegalovirus exposure and HLA in healthy donors. The overall study: A preliminary data release comprised 80 million or so unique TCRs obtained from HLA-typed donors.

Primers included in the PCR were 60 Vbeta and 13 Jbeta primers. The table came from immunoSEQ multiplex PCR; TCRdb's copy has only in-frame clones and leaves some out. The sample lists around 130,000 clones; approximately 80% were seen once. The study's findings and limits: As was reported, the HLA-A and HLA-B alleles of most subjects were accurately predicted from TCR beta sequences. Cytomegalovirus-associated TCR beta chains were listed, numbering 164. Analysis was performed later, and it showed HLA-associated TCR beta chains to be more clonally expanded than equally common others.

The V end was cut by 1 base, the J end by 3 bases, with 6 bases between. The CDR3 spans 14 residues. CDR1 and CDR2 from the germline V gene are PRHDT and FYEKMQ (reference sequence). The receptor was isolated from a man aged 18 to 30 in good health and CMV-seropositive. The source material was PBMCs. This chain links TRBV13 with TRBJ1-4, with unresolved D. The CDR3 reads CASSLAGPNEKLFF. Here the CDR3 DNA reads TGTGCCAGCAGCTTAGCTGGGCCTAATGAAAAACTGTTTTTT.